Shown below are 28 T cell receptor beta chains from a single sample sequenced in a study of blood T cell repertoires in COVID-19. Generated by immunoSEQ multiplex PCR, the TCRdb table keeps only in-frame clones and is missing some. The table has 50,000 to 65,000 clones, about four fifths seen once. The sample comprised peripheral blood. Every receptor here comes from a human donor in a cohort sampled during active COVID-19.

This clone has a single count. The chain has TRBV19 and TRBJ1-5; 8 bases are a match to TRBD1. In germline, CDR1 is LNHDA, CDR2 SQIVND (reference sequence). The CDR3 extends over 16 amino acids. V dropped 6 bases and J dropped 5; count of bases not matched to a gene: 12. This chain's CDR3 is CASRTARQGSYQPQHF. The CDR3 DNA follows: TGTGCCAGTAGAACCGCCCGACAGGGGAGTTATCAGCCCCAGCATTTT.

This sequence joins TRBV9 and TRBJ2-3; TRBD2 is a possible D gene (6 bases). The CDR3 is 16 residues long. V lost 0 bases to trimming and J lost 0 bases, with 11 bases between them. Germline CDR1 SGDLS, CDR2 YYNGEE. The CDR3 nucleotides are TGTGCCAGCAGCGTAGTTTCGACTAGAAGCACAGATACGCAGTATTTT. Its translation: CASSVVSTRSTDTQYF.

Only a few counts were recorded for this clone. The chain has TRBV4-2 and TRBJ1-2; TRBD1 might be the D (6 bases). V shed 0 bases and J shed 2 bases, with 7 bases lying between them. CDR3 size: 14 residues. CDR1 and CDR2 from the germline V gene are LGHNA and YNFKEQ. CDR3 bases: TGTGCCAGCAGCCAAGATACAGGGAACTATGGCTACACCTTC. Translated: CASSQDTGNYGYTF.

This clone was recorded only once. CDR3 loop: CASSQVTHGDNEQFF. The CDR3 coding sequence is TGTGCCAGCAGCCAAGTAACACACGGGGACAATGAGCAGTTCTTC. The chain employs TRBV4-2 and TRBJ2-1, with D perhaps TRBD2 (5 bases). Germline V gives CDR1 LGHNA, CDR2 YNFKEQ. The CDR3 consists of 15 residues. Trimming removed 1 base from V and 5 bases from J, with 12 bases in between.

The gene calls are TRBV25-1 and TRBJ1-2; no clear D. Germline lookup yields CDR1 MGHDK and CDR2 SYGVNS. The CDR3 sequence is 15 residues long. V shed 3 bases and J shed 7 bases, with 18 bases lying between them. CDR3 nucleotides: TGTGCCAGCAGTGATCCGGGCGGACTCCTCTCTGGCTACACCTTC. It encodes CASSDPGGLLSGYTF.

V gene TRBV20-1 combines with J gene TRBJ1-2; 7 bases map to TRBD1. The germline V gene has CDR1 DFQATT and CDR2 SNEGSKA (reference sequence). The CDR3 loop spans 13 amino acids. V trimming: 4 bases; J trimming: 3 bases; junction bases outside the gene matches: 5. This CDR3 reads CSANDRADYGYTF. In DNA form, the CDR3 reads TGCAGTGCTAATGACAGGGCAGACTATGGCTACACCTTC.

The chain links TRBV2 to TRBJ1-2; the match to TRBD1 covers 7 bases. Germline CDR1 reads SNHLY; CDR2 reads FYNNEI. CDR3 length equals 15 residues. V shed 0 bases, J shed 11 bases, and the junction held 12 bases outside the gene matches. Written as DNA, the CDR3 is TGTGCCAGCAGTGAAGCGTTGTGGACAGGATTGAGGTACACCTTC. It encodes CASSEALWTGLRYTF.

The chain uses TRBV7-2 and TRBJ2-2, with 10 bases matching TRBD2. The CDR3 is 16 residues long. Trimming took 7 bases from V and 6 from J; bases not matched to a gene: 11. Germline V CDR1 and CDR2: SGHTA, FQGNSA. The CDR3 DNA reads TGTGCCAGCACTTCCCGGACTAGCGGTTGGGCCGGGGAGCTGTTTTTT. Its translation: CASTSRTSGWAGELFF.

This chain connects TRBV18 to TRBJ1-2; D is possibly TRBD1 (5 bases). Trimming removed 3 bases from V and 4 bases from J, with 9 bases in between. This CDR3 region has 13 residues. Germline assignment: CDR1 KGHSH and CDR2 LQKENI. The CDR3 sequence is CASSPGQSYGYTF. CDR3 bases: TGTGCCAGCTCACCCGGACAAAGCTATGGCTACACCTTC.

The rearrangement links TRBV3-1 (or the pseudogene TRBV3-2) to TRBJ2-1; TRBD2 is a possible D gene (6 bases). The CDR3 loop spans 20 amino acids. Germline assignment: CDR1 LGHDT and CDR2 YNNKEL (reference sequence). V was shortened by 6 bases and J by 6 bases, with 33 bases between the two germline ends. The CDR3 DNA is TGTGCCAGCAGTCGAGGGTACGGGCGGGACTCACTCGGGCGGGGCAATGAGCAGTTCTTC. Its protein product is CASSRGYGRDSLGRGNEQFF.

This clone was detected once. The CDR3 spells CASSHTSGRANEQFF. CDR3 in DNA: TGTGCCAGCAGCCATACTAGCGGGAGGGCGAATGAGCAGTTCTTC. V gene TRBV3-1 (or the pseudogene TRBV3-2) combines with J gene TRBJ2-1; TRBD2 aligns across 13 bases. The CDR3 has 15 residues. Germline lookup yields CDR1 LGHDT and CDR2 YNNKEL (reference sequence). V gave up 3 bases and J gave up 7 bases; unmatched junction bases: 3.

The chain joins TRBV18 to TRBJ1-1, with 9 bases that match TRBD1. With 2 bases clipped from V and 0 bases from J, the junction kept 4 bases outside the gene matches. CDR1 is KGHSH, CDR2 LQKENI, per germline. The CDR3 runs 16 residues. The CDR3 here is CASSPRDREMNTEAFF. The CDR3 bases are TGTGCCAGCTCACCAAGGGACAGGGAAATGAACACTGAAGCTTTCTTT.

In DNA, the CDR3 is TGCAGCGCAGGGGGCTTAGAAGAGACCCAGTACTTC. Translated: CSAGGLEETQYF. The chain couples TRBV29-1 to TRBJ2-5, with 8 bases that match TRBD1. Germline-derived CDR1 and CDR2 are SQVTM and ANQGSEA. CDR3 length: 12 amino acids. Trimming took 7 bases from V and 3 from J; bases not matched to a gene: 4.

The chain uses TRBV18 and TRBJ1-2, with 7 nucleotides matching TRBD1. There are 16 residues in the CDR3. Trimming took 5 bases from V and 0 from J; bases not matched to a gene: 9. CDR1 KGHSH and CDR2 LQKENI come from the germline V gene. The CDR3 DNA reads TGTGCCAGCTCATCGATAGGGGGCGCAGCTAACTATGGCTACACCTTC. As protein: CASSSIGGAANYGYTF.

V is TRBV5-6 and J is TRBJ1-5; possible D gene TRBD1, 6 bases. CDR3 length: 15 residues. CDR1 is SGHDT and CDR2 is YYEEEE in the germline V gene. Trimming took 5 bases from V and 7 from J, leaving 19 bases between them. The CDR3 is CASRRSGDPAQPQHF. CDR3 bases: TGTGCCAGCAGGCGTTCAGGGGACCCTGCGCAGCCCCAGCATTTT.

The chain has TRBV6-4 and TRBJ2-7, with D perhaps TRBD1 (5 bases). V was trimmed by 6 bases and J by 5 bases, leaving 14 bases between them. From germline, CDR1 is MRHNA and CDR2 SNTAGT. The CDR3 length is 13 residues. Written as DNA, the CDR3 is TGTGCCAGCAGGTCGGACACCAGCGACGAGCAGTACTTC. It codes for CASRSDTSDEQYF.

J is TRBJ2-3 and V is TRBV15, with D tentatively TRBD2 (5 bases). CDR3 size: 14 residues. V was trimmed by 6 bases and J by 0 bases, leaving 10 bases between them. CDR1 is LNHNV and CDR2 is YYDKDF in the germline V gene (reference sequence). CDR3 residues: CATRASGSTDTQYF. In DNA form, the CDR3 reads TGTGCCACCAGGGCGAGCGGTAGCACAGATACGCAGTATTTT. Using reference TRBV15 and TRBJ2-3 for the parts outside the CDR3, the full variable domain is DAMVIQNPRYQVTQFGKPVTLSCSQTLNHNVMYWYQQKSSQAPKLLFHYYDKDFNNEADTPDNFQSRRPNTSFCFLDIRSPGLGDTAMYLCATRASGSTDTQYFGPGTRLTVL.

The chain is built from TRBV2 and TRBJ2-7, with 8 bases matching TRBD1. Looked up from germline, CDR1 is SNHLY and CDR2 is FYNNEI. V lost 3 bases and J lost 1; bases outside the gene matches: 2. The CDR3 extends over 14 amino acids. CDR3 nucleotide sequence: TGTGCCAGCAGTGACCAGGGGGCTTCCTACGAGCAGTACTTC. Amino acids: CASSDQGASYEQYF. The whole variable domain, remainder taken from reference TRBV2 and TRBJ2-7, is EPEVTQTPSHQVTQMGQEVILRCVPISNHLYFYWYRQILGQKVEFLVSFYNNEISEKSEIFDDQFSVERPDGSNFTLKIRSTKLEDSAMYFCASSDQGASYEQYFGPGTRLTVT.

The chain recombines TRBV7-6 with TRBJ1-6; 11 bases are shared with TRBD1. Germline V lookup: CDR1 SGHVS, CDR2 FNYEAQ. The CDR3 sequence is 14 residues long. V was clipped by 5 bases and J by 9 bases; unmatched bases: 3. The CDR3: CASSRDRGGSPLHF. The CDR3 DNA reads TGTGCCAGCAGCCGGGACAGGGGGGGTTCACCCCTCCACTTT.

The CDR3 region is CASSQDANSYGYTF. Written as DNA, the CDR3 is TGTGCCAGCAGCCAAGATGCAAACAGCTATGGCTACACCTTC. The chain recombines TRBV4-2 with TRBJ1-2; no clear D gene. This CDR3 is built from 14 residues. With 0 bases removed from V and 4 bases from J, the gap between germline ends came to 9 bases. Germline V gene data show CDR1 as LGHNA and CDR2 as YNFKEQ.

The J gene is TRBJ2-6, the V gene TRBV2; 10 bases are a match to TRBD1. The trim removed 6 bases at V and 2 bases at J, leaving 4 bases unmatched. This CDR3 comprises 16 residues. Germline V gene data show CDR1 as SNHLY and CDR2 as FYNNEI. The DNA for the CDR3 is TGTGCCAGCAGAGAGACAGGGGGCGCTGGGGCCAACGTCCTGACTTTC. Residues: CASRETGGAGANVLTF.

The genes are TRBV20-1 and TRBJ2-7; no firm D call. CDR1 is DFQATT and CDR2 is SNEGSKA in the germline V gene (reference sequence). V was trimmed by 5 bases and J by 6 bases, leaving 8 bases between them. CDR3 length: 10 amino acids. CDR3 protein: CSAYASEQYF. The CDR3 DNA follows: TGCAGTGCTTATGCCAGCGAGCAGTACTTC.

This clone has only a few counts. J is TRBJ2-2 and V is TRBV7-3; D possibly corresponds to TRBD2 (5 bases). CDR3 size: 15 residues. The V gene lost 1 base and the J gene lost 5 bases, with 11 bases spanning the gap. Germline V gene lookup returns CDR1 SGHTA and CDR2 FQGTGA. The CDR3 DNA is TGTGCCAGCAGCTTAAAAGGGAGCGATACCGGGGAGCTGTTTTTT. Encoded protein: CASSLKGSDTGELFF.

The chain uses TRBV6-6 and TRBJ2-5; maybe TRBD2 (6 bases). The ends were cut back, 5 bases at V and 5 bases at J, with 24 bases in the middle. The CDR3 covers 17 residues. Germline CDR1 and CDR2: MNHNY and SVGAGI (reference sequence). This CDR3 is CASSRDRGGTTRETQYF. The DNA for the CDR3 is TGTGCCAGCAGTCGAGACCGAGGCGGGACGACTCGGGAGACCCAGTACTTC.

This chain joins TRBV6-1 and TRBJ1-1, with 10 positions matching TRBD1. CDR3 length equals 17 residues. Losses at the gene ends were 4 bases for V and 2 bases for J; bases not matched to a gene: 10. Germline V lookup: CDR1 MNHNS, CDR2 SASEGT. The CDR3 loop reads CASSARQGAYPNTEAFF. For the CDR3, the DNA is TGTGCCAGCAGTGCCCGACAGGGGGCGTATCCCAACACTGAAGCTTTCTTT.

This clone was counted many times. The chain links TRBV2 to TRBJ1-2; unclear D gene. The length of the CDR3 is 14 residues. In germline, CDR1 is SNHLY, CDR2 FYNNEI. Deletions cut 5 bases from V and 5 bases from J, with 15 bases between. The CDR3 DNA is TGTGCCAGCAGTACTCGACCAGGCGGGTATGGCTACACCTTC. It translates to CASSTRPGGYGYTF. The entire variable domain, with the rest obtained from reference TRBV2 and TRBJ1-2, is as follows: EPEVTQTPSHQVTQMGQEVILRCVPISNHLYFYWYRQILGQKVEFLVSFYNNEISEKSEIFDDQFSVERPDGSNFTLKIRSTKLEDSAMYFCASSTRPGGYGYTFGSGTRLTVV.

The CDR3 loop is CASTLAGEYNEQFF. The CDR3, as DNA: TGTGCCAGCACATTAGCGGGAGAGTACAATGAGCAGTTCTTC. The rearrangement links TRBV6-5 to TRBJ2-1; TRBD2 matches 9 bases. In germline, CDR1 is MNHEY, CDR2 SVGAGI. V trimming: 7 bases; J trimming: 4 bases; junction bases outside the gene matches: 5. CDR3 size: 14 residues.

This rearrangement joins TRBV11-3 to TRBJ2-1, with D perhaps TRBD2 (6 bases). The V gene's germline CDR1 is SGHNT and CDR2 YENEEA. V lost 4 bases, J lost 2 bases, and 12 bases lay in between. The CDR3 is 15 residues long. The CDR3 reads CASSSGRGTYNEQFF. The CDR3 DNA reads TGTGCCAGCAGCTCAGGCCGGGGGACCTACAATGAGCAGTTCTTC.